This TCR beta chain was profiled in a study of T cell responses to AZD1222 COVID-19 vaccine. Turning to the study itself: The analysis combined second doses at about 4 or about 12 weeks. Whole-study findings and limits: Vaccine-related CD4 TCRs covered spike, predominating at 160-218 and 743-854. Two doses of AZD1222 preceded a rise in Spike-specific TCR breadth and depth. Clonal diversity was possibly underestimated; the donors were predominantly white British and more often female.

In its sample, this clone was seen once. As yet, its antigen is unknown. The protocol was immunoSEQ multiplex PCR, while the TCRdb copy is restricted to in-frame clones and leaves out a portion. The repertoire includes about 150,000 clones, 92% of them detected once, and about 2.3% sits in the top ten. Losses at the gene ends were 3 bases for V and 9 bases for J; bases not matched to a gene: 8. From germline, CDR1 is SGHRS and CDR2 YFSETQ. The CDR3 is 15 residues long. The specimen was peripheral blood, collected on day 0 of AZD1222 vaccination. The source is an adult in good health. The V call is TRBV5-1, the J call TRBJ1-6, with 8 bases matching TRBD1. CDR3 DNA: TGCGCCAGCAGCTGGGGGACAGGACTACCTTCACCCCTCCACTTT. This codes for CASSWGTGLPSPLHF.